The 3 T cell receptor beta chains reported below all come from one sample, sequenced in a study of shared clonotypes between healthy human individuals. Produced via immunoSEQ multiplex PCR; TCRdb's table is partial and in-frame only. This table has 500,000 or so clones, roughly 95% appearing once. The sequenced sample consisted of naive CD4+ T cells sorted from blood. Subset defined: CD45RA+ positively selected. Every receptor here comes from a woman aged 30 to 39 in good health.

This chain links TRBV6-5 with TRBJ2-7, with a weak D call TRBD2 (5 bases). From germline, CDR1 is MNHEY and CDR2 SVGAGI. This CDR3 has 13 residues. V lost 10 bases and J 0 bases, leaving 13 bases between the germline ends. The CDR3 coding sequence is TGTGCCACCCGAGCGGTAACCTCCTACGAGCAGTACTTC. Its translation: CATRAVTSYEQYF.

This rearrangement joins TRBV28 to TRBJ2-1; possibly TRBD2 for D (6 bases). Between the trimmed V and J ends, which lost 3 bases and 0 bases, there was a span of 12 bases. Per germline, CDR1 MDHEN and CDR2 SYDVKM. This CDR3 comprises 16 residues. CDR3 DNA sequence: TGTGCCAGCAGTTTGACTAGTGGGACCTCCTACAATGAGCAGTTCTTC. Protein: CASSLTSGTSYNEQFF.

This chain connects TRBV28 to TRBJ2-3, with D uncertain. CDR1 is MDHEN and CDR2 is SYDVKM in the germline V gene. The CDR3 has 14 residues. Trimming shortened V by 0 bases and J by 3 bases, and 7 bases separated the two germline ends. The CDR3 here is CASSLWSGTDTQYF. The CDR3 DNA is TGTGCCAGCAGTTTATGGTCCGGTACAGATACGCAGTATTTT.